A selection of T cell receptor beta chains follows, all from one sample in a study of blood T cell repertoires in COVID-19. Assay: immunoSEQ multiplex PCR; the TCRdb copy retains only in-frame clones and omits some. In the table there are 40,000 to 55,000 clones, 85% to 95% of which are singletons. Input material: peripheral blood. These receptors were obtained from a middle-aged man with COVID-19, enrolled during active disease. Each CDR3 is given with its conserved first and last residue. Each record gives: D gene, V gene, J gene, clone size, CDR3 DNA, CDR3 protein. The D gene is left open where the match is weak. Size values are once, few and many counts, or a class for expanded clones, and some rows have none.

NA	TRBV11-2	TRBJ2-7	NA	TGTGCCAGCCAGGGCGTACTAGCTCTCCCCGCCGGGCAGTACTTC	CASQGVLALPAGQYF
NA	TRBV9	TRBJ2-1	NA	TGTGCCAGCAGCGTCCGGCTTAGCGACCCAATCGATGAGCAGTTCTTC	CASSVRLSDPIDEQFF
NA	TRBV18	TRBJ1-4	NA	TGTGCCAGCTCACCACTCTCATCTAGGGAAAAACTGTTTTTT	CASSPLSSREKLFF
TRBD2	TRBV7-2	TRBJ2-5	few	TGTGCCAGCAGCTTTGGACTAGAAGAGACCCAGTACTTC	CASSFGLEETQYF
NA	TRBV5-1	TRBJ2-3	NA	TGCGCCAGCAGCTTGCAAGAGGTCACAGATACGCAGTATTTT	CASSLQEVTDTQYF
TRBD2	TRBV29-1	TRBJ2-7	once	TGCAGCGTCTCTAGCGGGCCCTACGAGCAGTACTTC	CSVSSGPYEQYF
TRBD1	TRBV2	TRBJ1-2	NA	TGTGCCAGCAATACTGACAGGGATCATCCTAACTATGGCTACACCTTC	CASNTDRDHPNYGYTF
NA	TRBV5-4	TRBJ2-1	NA	TGTGCCAGCAGCTCTATCACAGGGTACAATGAGCAGTTCTTC	CASSSITGYNEQFF
NA	TRBV30	TRBJ2-2	NA	TGTGCCTGGAGTTCTAGGTCCGCGCACACCGGGGAGCTGTTTTTT	CAWSSRSAHTGELFF
NA	TRBV28	TRBJ2-7	NA	TGTGCCAGCAGTGGGGGCCGCGGAGGTAACTACGAGCAGTACTTC	CASSGGRGGNYEQYF
TRBD2	TRBV14	TRBJ2-2	NA	TGTGCCAGCAGCACCCGACTAGCGGGAGACGGGGAGCTGTTTTTT	CASSTRLAGDGELFF
NA	TRBV7-3	TRBJ1-3	NA	TGTGCCAGCAGCTTATTCTACGGCTCTGGAAACACCATATATTTT	CASSLFYGSGNTIYF
TRBD2	TRBV5-4	TRBJ2-7	once	TGTGCCAGCAGCTCAAAATTAGCGGGAACGGGAGAGCAGTACTTC	CASSSKLAGTGEQYF
NA	TRBV19	TRBJ1-1	NA	TGTGCCAGTCGGGGAAGGGGGAGTGATTGGATGAACACTGAAGCTTTCTTT	CASRGRGSDWMNTEAFF
TRBD2	TRBV6-2/TRBV6-3	TRBJ2-5	NA	TGTGCCAGCAGCCCTACGGGACTAGCGGGGCCCCAAGAGACCCAGTACTTC	CASSPTGLAGPQETQYF
TRBD2	TRBV19	TRBJ2-3	NA	TGTGCCAGTAGTATACTCGGCGGGAGTACTTCGTTCGGTTTAGATACGCAGTATTTT	CASSILGGSTSFGLDTQYF
TRBD1	TRBV9	TRBJ2-1	NA	TGTGCCAGCAGCAGGGGGGACAGGGATATCAATGAGCAGTTCTTC	CASSRGDRDINEQFF
TRBD2	TRBV3-1/TRBV3-2	TRBJ2-1	NA	TGTGCCAGCAGCCCACCCCCGCTAGCGGGAGGGCCTAATGAGCAGTTCTTC	CASSPPPLAGGPNEQFF
TRBD1	TRBV9	TRBJ1-2	NA	TGTGCCAGCAGCGTAGAGGGACAGTCCAGCTATGGCTACACCTTC	CASSVEGQSSYGYTF
NA	TRBV7-8	TRBJ2-5	NA	TGTGCCAGCAGCCGCTCAGTGGGGCCGGAGACCCAGTACTTC	CASSRSVGPETQYF
TRBD1	TRBV5-6	TRBJ2-7	NA	TGTGCCAGCAGCTTGCCCGGGACAGGGACCTACGAGCAGTACTTC	CASSLPGTGTYEQYF
NA	TRBV2	TRBJ1-4	once	TGTGCCAGCATGGGTATGGCGGCAACTAATGAAAAACTGTTTTTT	CASMGMAATNEKLFF
TRBD1	TRBV5-1	TRBJ1-1	NA	TGCGCCAGCAGTACCGGACAGGCGTGGAACACTGAAGCTTTCTTT	CASSTGQAWNTEAFF
NA	TRBV12-5	TRBJ2-5	NA	TGTGCTAGTGGACCAGGACAAGAGACCCAGTACTTC	CASGPGQETQYF
TRBD1	TRBV5-4	TRBJ2-3	NA	TGTGCCAGCAGCTTGGATGGGACAGGGGAAGGGACAGATACGCAGTATTTT	CASSLDGTGEGTDTQYF
TRBD2	TRBV10-3	TRBJ2-3	NA	TGTGCCATCAGCCCCGGACTAGCGGTTAGCACAGATACGCAGTATTTT	CAISPGLAVSTDTQYF
NA	TRBV28	TRBJ1-2	NA	TGTGCCAGCAGTTCCGTTTTCGCAGTCTTTAACTATGGCTACACCTTC	CASSSVFAVFNYGYTF
NA	TRBV6-5	TRBJ1-1	NA	TGTGCCAGCAGTTACTCCCGAACAGGGACCTACACTGAAGCTTTCTTT	CASSYSRTGTYTEAFF
NA	TRBV7-6	TRBJ1-1	NA	TGTGCCAGCAGCTTAGCGACGACACTGGACACTGAAGCTTTCTTT	CASSLATTLDTEAFF
NA	TRBV10-3	TRBJ1-5	NA	TGTGCCATCAGCAGAGGAGAAAATCAGCCCCAGCATTTT	CAISRGENQPQHF
NA	TRBV5-1	TRBJ2-2	NA	TGCGCCAGCAGCTTGGACGGGTCCACCGGGGAGCTGTTTTTT	CASSLDGSTGELFF
TRBD2	TRBV15	TRBJ2-7	once	TGTGCCACCAGCAGAGATCTGGGAGGTGGCGGGGGGGACGAGCAGTACTTC	CATSRDLGGGGGDEQYF
NA	TRBV12-3/TRBV12-4	TRBJ1-1	NA	TGTGCCAGCACAGGATGGGGGCACACTGAAGCTTTCTTT	CASTGWGHTEAFF
TRBD2	TRBV6-6	TRBJ2-1	NA	TGTGCCTGTACCTTTAGCGGGAGCTCCTACAATGAGCAGTTCTTC	CACTFSGSSYNEQFF
TRBD2	TRBV19	TRBJ2-1	once	TGTGCCAGTAGTATTGGCGGGAGGTCCCACAATGAGCAGTTCTTC	CASSIGGRSHNEQFF
NA	TRBV6-1	TRBJ2-3	NA	TGTGCCAGCAGTGAAGTAGATGCTAGCACAGATACGCAGTATTTT	CASSEVDASTDTQYF
NA	TRBV10-3	TRBJ2-1	NA	TGTGCCATCAGTGATTGGGGCACGTTGGTTGGGGATGAGCAGTTCTTC	CAISDWGTLVGDEQFF
NA	TRBV7-9	TRBJ1-5	NA	TGTGCCAGCAGTCGCGGGGGTAATAGCAATCAGCCCCAGCATTTT	CASSRGGNSNQPQHF
NA	TRBV6-6	TRBJ1-4	NA	TGTGCCAGCAGTGCGGAGGGAAAACTGTTTTTT	CASSAEGKLFF
NA	TRBV5-5	TRBJ1-4	NA	TGTGCCAGCAGCTTGACCCCCCTGAGGGGGGGTAATGAAAAACTGTTTTTT	CASSLTPLRGGNEKLFF
TRBD2	TRBV6-1	TRBJ2-7	NA	TGTGCCAGCAGAAAAGCGGGAGGGCCAGAAAACGAGCAGTACTTC	CASRKAGGPENEQYF
TRBD2	TRBV29-1	TRBJ2-5	NA	TGCAGCGTCGACCCTACCGGGGGGGAGACCCAGTACTTC	CSVDPTGGETQYF
NA	TRBV11-2	TRBJ1-2	NA	TGTGCCAGCAGCTTCTCCGGGGATGGCTACACCTTC	CASSFSGDGYTF
NA	TRBV13	TRBJ1-1	NA	TGTGCCAGCAGCTTCACCGGACAGAAAATAGAAGCTTTCTTT	CASSFTGQKIEAFF
TRBD1	TRBV4-1	TRBJ1-6	NA	TGCGCCAGCAGCCAAGACATCAGGGGGCGCAGACATTCACCCCTCCACTTT	CASSQDIRGRRHSPLHF